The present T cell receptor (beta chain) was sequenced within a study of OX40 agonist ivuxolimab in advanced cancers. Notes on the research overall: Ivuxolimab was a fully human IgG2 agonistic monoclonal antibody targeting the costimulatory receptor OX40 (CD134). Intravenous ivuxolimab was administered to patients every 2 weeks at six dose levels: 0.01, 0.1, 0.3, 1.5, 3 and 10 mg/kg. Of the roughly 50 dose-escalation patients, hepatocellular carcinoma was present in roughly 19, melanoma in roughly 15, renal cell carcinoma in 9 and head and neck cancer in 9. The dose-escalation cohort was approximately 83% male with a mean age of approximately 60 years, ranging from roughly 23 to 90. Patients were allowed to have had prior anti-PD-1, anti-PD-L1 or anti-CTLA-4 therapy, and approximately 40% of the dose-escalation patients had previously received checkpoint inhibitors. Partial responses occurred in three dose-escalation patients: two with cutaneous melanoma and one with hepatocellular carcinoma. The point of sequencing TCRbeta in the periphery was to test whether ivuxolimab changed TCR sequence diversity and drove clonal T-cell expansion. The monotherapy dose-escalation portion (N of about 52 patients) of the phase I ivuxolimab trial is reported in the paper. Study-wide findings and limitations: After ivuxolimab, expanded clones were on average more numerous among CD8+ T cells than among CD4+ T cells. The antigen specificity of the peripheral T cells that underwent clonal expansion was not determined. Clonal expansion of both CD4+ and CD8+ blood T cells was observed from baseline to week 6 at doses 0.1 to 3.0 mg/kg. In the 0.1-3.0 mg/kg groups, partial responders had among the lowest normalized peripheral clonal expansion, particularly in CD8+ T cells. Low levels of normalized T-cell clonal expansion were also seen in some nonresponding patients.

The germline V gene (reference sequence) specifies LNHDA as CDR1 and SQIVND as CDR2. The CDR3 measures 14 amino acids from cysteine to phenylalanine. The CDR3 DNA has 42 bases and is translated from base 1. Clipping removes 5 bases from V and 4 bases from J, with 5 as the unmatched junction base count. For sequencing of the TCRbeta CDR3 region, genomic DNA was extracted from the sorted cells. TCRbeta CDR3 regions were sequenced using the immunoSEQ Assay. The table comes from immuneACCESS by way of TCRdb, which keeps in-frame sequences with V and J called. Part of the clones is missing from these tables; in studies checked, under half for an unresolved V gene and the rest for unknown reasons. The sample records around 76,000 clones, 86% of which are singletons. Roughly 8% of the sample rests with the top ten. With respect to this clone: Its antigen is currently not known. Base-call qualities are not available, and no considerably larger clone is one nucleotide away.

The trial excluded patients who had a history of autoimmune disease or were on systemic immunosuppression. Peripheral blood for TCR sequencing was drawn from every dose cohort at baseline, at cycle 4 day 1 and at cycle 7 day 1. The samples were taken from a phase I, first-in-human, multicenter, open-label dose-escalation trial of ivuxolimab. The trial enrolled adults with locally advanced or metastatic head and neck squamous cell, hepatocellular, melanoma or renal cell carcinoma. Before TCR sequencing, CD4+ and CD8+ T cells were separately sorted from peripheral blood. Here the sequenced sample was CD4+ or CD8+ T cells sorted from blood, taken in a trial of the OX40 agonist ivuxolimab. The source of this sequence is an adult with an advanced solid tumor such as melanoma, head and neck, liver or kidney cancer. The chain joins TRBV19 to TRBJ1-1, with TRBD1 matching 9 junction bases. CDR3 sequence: CASSRQGDITEAFF. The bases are TGTGCCAGTAGTCGACAGGGGGACATCACTGAAGCTTTCTTT.